This T cell receptor (beta chain) was sequenced for a study of identical twins. Study results and limitations: A lower insertion count was a feature of abundant cord blood beta clonotypes, with no such feature in memory repertoires. A cross-sectional statistical analysis, not follow-up of the same donors, supported the conclusions.

Trimming shortened V by 1 base and J by 2 bases, and 15 bases separated the two germline ends. Germline CDR1 and CDR2: DFQATT and SNEGSKA (reference sequence). The CDR3 is 15 amino acids. About this clonotype itself: Its antigen is unknown.

TCRdb used MiXCR to reprocess the 5' RACE reads, holding one entry per CDR3 protein. Among 550,000 to 700,000 distinct CDR3 sequences listed, approximately 10% were seen once. This sample was also put to use in a study of yellow fever vaccine responses in identical twins.

The TCR was taken from a woman aged 18-29 years in good health. The chain is built from TRBV20-1 and TRBJ2-7, with TRBD1 as a possible D gene (5 bases). Sequences were obtained from PBMCs. The CDR3 region has the DNA TGCAGTGCTAGAGGCGTTCAGGGTTGGACCTACGAGCAGTACTTC. Translating it yields CSARGVQGWTYEQYF.